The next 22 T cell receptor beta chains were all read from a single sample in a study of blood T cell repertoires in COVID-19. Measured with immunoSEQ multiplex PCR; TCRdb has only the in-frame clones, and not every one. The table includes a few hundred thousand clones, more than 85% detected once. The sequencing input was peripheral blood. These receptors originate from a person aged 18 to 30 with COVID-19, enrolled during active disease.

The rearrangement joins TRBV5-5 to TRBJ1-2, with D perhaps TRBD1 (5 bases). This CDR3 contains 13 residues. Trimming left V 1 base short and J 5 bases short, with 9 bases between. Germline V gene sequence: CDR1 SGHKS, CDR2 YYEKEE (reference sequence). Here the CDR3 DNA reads TGTGCCAGCAGCTTGTTACGGGGGTATGGCTACACCTTC. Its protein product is CASSLLRGYGYTF.

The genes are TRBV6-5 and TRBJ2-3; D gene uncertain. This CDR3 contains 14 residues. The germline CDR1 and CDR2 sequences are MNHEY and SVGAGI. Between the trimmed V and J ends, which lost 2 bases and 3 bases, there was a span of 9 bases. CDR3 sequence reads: CASSYGYTTDTQYF. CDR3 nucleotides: TGTGCCAGCAGTTACGGTTATACTACAGATACGCAGTATTTT.

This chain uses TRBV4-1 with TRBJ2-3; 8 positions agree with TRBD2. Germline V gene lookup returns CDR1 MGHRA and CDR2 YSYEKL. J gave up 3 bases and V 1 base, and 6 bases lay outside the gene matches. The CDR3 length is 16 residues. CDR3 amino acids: CASSQAASGGTDTQYF. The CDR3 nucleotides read TGCGCCAGCAGCCAAGCTGCCAGCGGGGGAACAGATACGCAGTATTTT.

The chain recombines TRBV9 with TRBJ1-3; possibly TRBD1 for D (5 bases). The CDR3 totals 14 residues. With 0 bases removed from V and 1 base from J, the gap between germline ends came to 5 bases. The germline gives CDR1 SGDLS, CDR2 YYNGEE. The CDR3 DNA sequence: TGTGCCAGCAGCGTAGAGGGGTCTGGAAACACCATATATTTT. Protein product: CASSVEGSGNTIYF. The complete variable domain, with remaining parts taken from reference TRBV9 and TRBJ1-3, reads DSGVTQTPKHLITATGQRVTLRCSPRSGDLSVYWYQQSLDQGLQFLIQYYNGEERAKGNILERFSAQQFPDLHSELNLSSLELGDSALYFCASSVEGSGNTIYFGEGSWLTVV.

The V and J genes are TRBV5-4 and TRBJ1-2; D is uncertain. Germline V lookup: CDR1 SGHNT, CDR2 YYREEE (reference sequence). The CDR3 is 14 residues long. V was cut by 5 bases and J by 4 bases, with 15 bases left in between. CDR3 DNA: TGTGCCAGCAGGGGCCCCTTAGGGAGCTATGGCTACACCTTC. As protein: CASRGPLGSYGYTF.

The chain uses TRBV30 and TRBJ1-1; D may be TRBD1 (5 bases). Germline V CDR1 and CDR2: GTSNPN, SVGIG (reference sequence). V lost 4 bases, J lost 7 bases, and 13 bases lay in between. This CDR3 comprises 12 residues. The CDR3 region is CAWTDGQGEAFF. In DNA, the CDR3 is TGTGCCTGGACCGACGGGCAGGGTGAAGCTTTCTTT.

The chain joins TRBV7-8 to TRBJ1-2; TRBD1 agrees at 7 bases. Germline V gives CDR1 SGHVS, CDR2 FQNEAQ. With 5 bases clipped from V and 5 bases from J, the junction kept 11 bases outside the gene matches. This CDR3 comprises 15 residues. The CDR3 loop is CASSIDREGPYGYTF. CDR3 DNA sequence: TGTGCCAGCAGCATAGACAGGGAAGGGCCTTATGGCTACACCTTC.

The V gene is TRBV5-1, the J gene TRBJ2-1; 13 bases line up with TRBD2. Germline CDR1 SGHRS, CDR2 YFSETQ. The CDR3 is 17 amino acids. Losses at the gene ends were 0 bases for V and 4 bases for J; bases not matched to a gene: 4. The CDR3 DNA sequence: TGCGCCAGCAGCTTGGAAACTAGCGGGAGGGATTACAATGAGCAGTTCTTC. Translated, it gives CASSLETSGRDYNEQFF.

CDR3 DNA sequence: TGTGCCAGCAGCTCCCAGACAGGGCCATCCTACAATGAGCAGTTCTTC. Protein sequence: CASSSQTGPSYNEQFF. V gene TRBV5-5 combines with J gene TRBJ2-1; 7 bases agree with TRBD1. The germline V gene has CDR1 SGHKS and CDR2 YYEKEE (reference sequence). The trim removed 3 bases at V and 1 base at J, leaving 7 bases unmatched. The CDR3 has 16 amino acids.

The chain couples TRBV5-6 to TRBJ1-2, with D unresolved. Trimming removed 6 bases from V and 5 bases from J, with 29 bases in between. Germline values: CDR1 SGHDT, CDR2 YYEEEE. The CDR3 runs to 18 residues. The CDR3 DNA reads TGTGCCAGCATCCCTAAGGGCCTGACGGGGTTCAGTATTTATGGCTACACCTTC. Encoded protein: CASIPKGLTGFSIYGYTF.

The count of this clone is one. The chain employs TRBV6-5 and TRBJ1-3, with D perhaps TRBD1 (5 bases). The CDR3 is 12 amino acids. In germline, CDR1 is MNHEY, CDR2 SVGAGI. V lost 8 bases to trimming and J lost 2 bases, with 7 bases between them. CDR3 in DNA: TGTGCCAGCGAAGGGGCTGGAAACACCATATATTTT. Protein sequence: CASEGAGNTIYF.

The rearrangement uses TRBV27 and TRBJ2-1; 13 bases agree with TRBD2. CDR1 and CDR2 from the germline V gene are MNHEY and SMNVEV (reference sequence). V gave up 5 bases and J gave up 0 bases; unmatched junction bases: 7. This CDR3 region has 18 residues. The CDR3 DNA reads TGTGCCAGCAGTCTGGGACTAGCGGGATTGAGCTCCTACAATGAGCAGTTCTTC. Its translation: CASSLGLAGLSSYNEQFF.

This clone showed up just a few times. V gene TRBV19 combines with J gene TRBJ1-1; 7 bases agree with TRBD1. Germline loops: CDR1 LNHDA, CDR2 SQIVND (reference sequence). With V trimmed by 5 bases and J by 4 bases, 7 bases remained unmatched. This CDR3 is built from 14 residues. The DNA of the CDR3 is TGTGCCAGTAGTCACAGGGGTTCGGGCACTGAAGCTTTCTTT. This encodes CASSHRGSGTEAFF.

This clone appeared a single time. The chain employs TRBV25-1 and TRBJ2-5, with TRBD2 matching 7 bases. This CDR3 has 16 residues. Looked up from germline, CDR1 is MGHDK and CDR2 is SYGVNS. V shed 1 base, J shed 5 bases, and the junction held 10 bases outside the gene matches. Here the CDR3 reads CASSESGAGTGETQYF. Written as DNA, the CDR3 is TGTGCCAGCAGTGAATCGGGAGCGGGGACCGGGGAGACCCAGTACTTC.

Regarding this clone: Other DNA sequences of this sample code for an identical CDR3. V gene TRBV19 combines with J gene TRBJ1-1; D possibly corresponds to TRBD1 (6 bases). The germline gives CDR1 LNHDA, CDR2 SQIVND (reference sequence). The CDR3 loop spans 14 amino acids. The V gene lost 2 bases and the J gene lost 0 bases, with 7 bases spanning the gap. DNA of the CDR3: TGTGCCAGTAGTATACAGGGGATGAACACTGAAGCTTTCTTT. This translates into CASSIQGMNTEAFF.

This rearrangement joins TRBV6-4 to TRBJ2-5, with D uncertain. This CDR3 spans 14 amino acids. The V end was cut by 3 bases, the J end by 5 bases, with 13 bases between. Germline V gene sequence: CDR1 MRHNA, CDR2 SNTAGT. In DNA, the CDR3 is TGTGCCAGCAGTGAGATGGTTCTAAAGGAGACCCAGTACTTC. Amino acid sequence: CASSEMVLKETQYF.

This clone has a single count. Written as DNA, the CDR3 is TGTGCCAGCAGCTCGAACGGGAAAAGACTTGCCGGTGAGCAGTTCTTC. Amino acids: CASSSNGKRLAGEQFF. The chain recombines TRBV7-2 with TRBJ2-1, with D perhaps TRBD2 (5 bases). The germline V and J ends were trimmed by 4 bases and 9 bases, with 22 bases remaining between them. Per the germline V gene, CDR1 is SGHTA and CDR2 is FQGNSA. CDR3 size: 16 residues.

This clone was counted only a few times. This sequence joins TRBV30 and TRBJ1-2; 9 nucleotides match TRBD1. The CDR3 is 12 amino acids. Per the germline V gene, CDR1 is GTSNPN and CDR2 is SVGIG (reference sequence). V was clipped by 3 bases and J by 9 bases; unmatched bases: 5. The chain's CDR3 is CAWSQQGASYTF. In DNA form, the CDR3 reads TGTGCCTGGAGCCAACAGGGGGCTAGCTACACCTTC.

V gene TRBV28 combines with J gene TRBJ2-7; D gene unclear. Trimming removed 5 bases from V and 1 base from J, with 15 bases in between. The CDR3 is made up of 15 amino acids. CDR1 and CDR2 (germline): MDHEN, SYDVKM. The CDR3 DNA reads TGTGCCAGCAGTCCCCCTGGCGGCACTTCCTACGAGCAGTACTTC. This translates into CASSPPGGTSYEQYF. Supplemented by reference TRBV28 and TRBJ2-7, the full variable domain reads DVKVTQSSRYLVKRTGEKVFLECVQDMDHENMFWYRQDPGLGLRLIYFSYDVKMKEKGDIPEGYSVSREKKERFSLILESASTNQTSMYLCASSPPGGTSYEQYFGPGTRLTVT.

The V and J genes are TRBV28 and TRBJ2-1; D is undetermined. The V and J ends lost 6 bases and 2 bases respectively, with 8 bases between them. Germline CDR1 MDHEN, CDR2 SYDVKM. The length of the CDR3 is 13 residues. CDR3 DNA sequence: TGTGCCAGCAGACAGTCCCCCTACAATGAGCAGTTCTTC. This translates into CASRQSPYNEQFF.

The CDR3 here is CASSSPGFGYTDTQYF. The CDR3 DNA follows: TGTGCCAGCAGTTCTCCAGGCTTCGGATACACAGATACGCAGTATTTT. The gene calls are TRBV5-6 and TRBJ2-3; D is uncertain. CDR1 and CDR2 from the germline V gene are SGHDT and YYEEEE. This CDR3 contains 16 residues. V was cut by 5 bases and J by 2 bases, with 18 bases left in between.

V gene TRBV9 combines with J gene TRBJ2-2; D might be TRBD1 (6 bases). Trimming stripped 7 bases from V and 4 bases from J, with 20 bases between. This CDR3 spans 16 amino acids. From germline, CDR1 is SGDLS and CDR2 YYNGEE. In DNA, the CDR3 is TGTGCCAGCCGCAAGACAGGTTTTTCTTTCACCGGGGAGCTGTTTTTT. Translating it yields CASRKTGFSFTGELFF.